What follows is one TCR beta chain and its context. Its cognate antigen is unknown. Germline-derived CDR1 and CDR2 are MDHEN and SYDVKM. This CDR3 has 14 amino acids. J was trimmed by 3 bases and V by 5 bases; bases with no gene match: 6. Libraries were prepared by immunoSEQ multiplex PCR; TCRdb keeps only in-frame clonotypes and omits some of them. Among more than 13,000 clones listed, roughly 92% were seen once. The entry originates in a study of blood T cell dynamics during melanoma immunotherapy. Noted time point: week 3, after first cycle of checkpoint inhibitor. The study, taken as a whole, reports: Clones driving repertoire changes may be melanoma-specific or general immune activation.

V usage is TRBV28 and J usage is TRBJ2-7; TRBD1 agrees at 8 bases. The sequencing here drew on blood, taken from a patient treated with checkpoint blockade. The sequence came from a human donor with melanoma. CDR3 amino acids: CASSRTGGFYEQYF. The CDR3 coding sequence is TGTGCCAGCAGTCGAACAGGGGGTTTCTACGAGCAGTACTTC.